Presented here are 12 T cell receptor beta chains from one specimen sequenced in a study of T cells in Graves' hyperthyroidism and ophthalmopathy. Researchers took RNA transcripts and amplified the TCR beta CDR3 regions from them. TCR CDR3 regions were first amplified by RT-PCR with HTBI primers. MiXCR, run by TCRdb on the multiplex PCR reads, gives a single entry per CDR3 protein. This table has some 650,000 distinct CDR3 sequences, more than 15% appearing once. The sequenced sample was blood. The receptors stem from a woman aged 40 to 49 with Graves' ophthalmopathy.

This clonotype was picked up many times. The chain links TRBV7-9 to TRBJ2-1; 10 bases match TRBD2. Germline CDR1 SEHNR, CDR2 FQNEAQ (reference sequence). This CDR3 comprises 16 residues. The J segment lost 10 bases and the V segment lost 0 bases, leaving 9 bases of the junction unmatched. The CDR3 nucleotides are TGTGCCAGCAGCTTAGCGCAAAGCGGGGGGGCTGGGGAGCAGTTCTTC. This gives the protein CASSLAQSGGAGEQFF.

This clonotype was recorded at least ten times. V gene TRBV20-1 combines with J gene TRBJ2-7, with D perhaps matching TRBD1 (5 bases). This CDR3 is built from 15 residues. In germline, CDR1 is DFQATT, CDR2 SNEGSKA (reference sequence). The V end was cut by 5 bases, the J end by 5 bases, with 22 bases between. CDR3 in DNA: TGCAGTGCTGCCTCGTTGCGGCAGGGCGACCACGAGCAGTACTTC. Translated: CSAASLRQGDHEQYF.

Here the CDR3 reads CASSKGLVGHEQFF. The CDR3 coding sequence is TGTGCCAGTAGTAAGGGACTAGTCGGCCATGAGCAGTTCTTC. The V call is TRBV19, the J call TRBJ2-1, with TRBD2 matching over 8 bases. J was trimmed by 8 bases and V by 4 bases; bases with no gene match: 7. The CDR3 consists of 14 residues. Germline V gene sequence: CDR1 LNHDA, CDR2 SQIVND (reference sequence).

The V gene is TRBV9, the J gene TRBJ1-1; unclear D gene. The CDR3 is made up of 14 amino acids. Germline-derived CDR1 and CDR2 are SGDLS and YYNGEE. The V end lost 0 bases, the J end lost 0 bases, and 6 bases lay between the germline ends. The CDR3 is CASSVGDLNTEAFF. Written as DNA, the CDR3 is TGTGCCAGCAGCGTAGGAGATTTGAACACTGAAGCTTTCTTT.

This clonotype was seen more than once but under ten times. This chain links TRBV29-1 with TRBJ2-3, with TRBD1 identical over 7 bases. The CDR3 loop spans 13 amino acids. Germline V gene sequence: CDR1 SQVTM, CDR2 ANQGSEA. V dropped 7 bases and J dropped 0; count of bases not matched to a gene: 4. CDR3 nucleotides: TGCAGCGACACAGGGGCTAGCACAGATACGCAGTATTTT. Residues: CSDTGASTDTQYF.

This chain joins TRBV7-2 and TRBJ1-4; tentative D call: TRBD1 (6 bases). V was clipped by 5 bases and J by 7 bases, with 14 bases between them. The CDR3 is made up of 14 amino acids. Germline V gene lookup returns CDR1 SGHTA and CDR2 FQGNSA. CDR3 protein: CASSRDGGREKLFF. CDR3 in DNA: TGTGCCAGCAGCCGGGACGGGGGGCGTGAAAAACTGTTTTTT.

This clonotype was seen at least ten times. CDR3 bases: TGTGCCAGCAGTTTAGTATGGGGCGCGGGTTATGGCTACACCTTC. It specifies CASSLVWGAGYGYTF. The rearrangement joins TRBV12-3 or TRBV12-4 to TRBJ1-2; the D gene is possibly TRBD1 (5 bases). Trimming stripped 1 base from V and 5 bases from J, with 14 bases between. This CDR3 is built from 15 residues.

This clonotype was seen a handful of times. The chain has TRBV6-1 and TRBJ2-7; the match to TRBD1 covers 7 bases. There are 16 residues in the CDR3. The ends lost 6 bases at V and 6 bases at J; junction bases unmatched: 17. Looked up from germline, CDR1 is MNHNS and CDR2 is SASEGT. This CDR3 reads CASSASAGGEVSEQYF. In DNA form, the CDR3 reads TGTGCCAGCAGCGCGAGCGCAGGGGGTGAGGTCAGCGAGCAGTACTTC.

This clonotype was observed at least ten times. J is TRBJ2-5 and V is TRBV7-9; maybe TRBD1 (5 bases). The CDR3 loop spans 14 amino acids. Germline lookup yields CDR1 SEHNR and CDR2 FQNEAQ (reference sequence). The V and J ends lost 3 bases and 5 bases respectively, with 13 bases between them. This CDR3 is CASSFGWAGETQYF. CDR3 DNA sequence: TGTGCCAGCAGCTTTGGCTGGGCAGGGGAGACCCAGTACTTC. Complete variable domain (other parts from reference TRBV7-9 and TRBJ2-5): DTGVSQNPRHKITKRGQNVTFRCDPISEHNRLYWYRQTLGQGPEFLTYFQNEAQLEKSRLLSDRFSAERPKGSFSTLEIQRTEQGDSAMYLCASSFGWAGETQYFGPGTRLLVL.

The V gene is TRBV28, the J gene TRBJ2-6; no firm D call. Germline assignment: CDR1 MDHEN and CDR2 SYDVKM. V was trimmed by 4 bases and J by 0 bases, leaving 7 bases between them. CDR3 size: 15 residues. CDR3 DNA sequence: TGTGCCAGCAGTTCCGTATCCTCTGGGGCCAACGTCCTGACTTTC. It yields the protein CASSSVSSGANVLTF.

This clonotype was observed a handful of times. J is TRBJ2-3 and V is TRBV9, with 9 bases matching TRBD2. V dropped 6 bases and J dropped 2; count of bases not matched to a gene: 4. This CDR3 spans 14 amino acids. Germline CDR1 and CDR2: SGDLS and YYNGEE. The CDR3 reads CASTREGTTDTQYF. CDR3 bases: TGTGCCAGCACGCGGGAGGGGACCACAGATACGCAGTATTTT.

This clonotype came up many times. The chain recombines TRBV12-3 or TRBV12-4 with TRBJ1-2; D possibly corresponds to TRBD1 (5 bases). This CDR3 comprises 16 residues. V dropped 6 bases and J dropped 0 bases, with 17 bases sitting between them. The CDR3 loop is CASSLGDDFPNYGYTF. CDR3 bases: TGTGCCAGCAGCCTTGGGGACGACTTCCCTAACTATGGCTACACCTTC.